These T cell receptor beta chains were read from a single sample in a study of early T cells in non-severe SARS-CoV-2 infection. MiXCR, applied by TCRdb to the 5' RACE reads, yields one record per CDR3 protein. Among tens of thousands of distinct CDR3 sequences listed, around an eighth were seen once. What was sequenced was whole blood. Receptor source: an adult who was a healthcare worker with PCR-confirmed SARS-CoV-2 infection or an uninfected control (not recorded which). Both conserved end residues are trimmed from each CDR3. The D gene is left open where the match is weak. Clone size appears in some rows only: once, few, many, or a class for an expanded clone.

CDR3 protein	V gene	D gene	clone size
ASSPGGREETQY	TRBV11-2	TRBD2	NA
SARGPYTGELF	TRBV20-1	NA	few
ASSSPTSGSYEQY	TRBV27	TRBD2	many
ASSTSVEGDTYEQY	TRBV12-3/TRBV12-4	NA	few
SVKTGTGSYEQY	TRBV29-1	TRBD1	NA
ASSLWDSGDYEQY	TRBV12-3/TRBV12-4	TRBD2	few
ASSLGQGFNEQY	TRBV5-6	TRBD1	NA
ASSQAGDQGQETQY	TRBV3-1	NA	NA
ASSLESSGSYNEQF	TRBV11-3	TRBD2	many
ASRLNGEDTEAF	TRBV12-2	NA	NA
ASSRPGASSYEQY	TRBV18	NA	few
SATRTSGGGQPSTQY	TRBV20-1	TRBD2	NA
ASSYRSGTPLMVDEQY	TRBV21-1	NA	many
ASSKEVGTEQETQY	TRBV21-1	NA	NA
ASSLAGIDEQY	TRBV11-2	NA	many
ASSPRDGLEQY	TRBV9	NA	many
ASSLSQGPGYGYT	TRBV11-2	NA	few
ASTGGDNSPLH	TRBV10-2	NA	NA
VSAAVNQETQY	TRBV6-6	NA	NA
ASSYRAEGELF	TRBV6-6	NA	NA
ASSALGSGGYYEQY	TRBV25-1	NA	few
ASSPGGAVETQY	TRBV7-2	TRBD2	many
ASTRPHEELNTEAF	TRBV6-4	NA	NA
SVVKIGYT	TRBV29-1	NA	many
ASSGTRTGDEKLF	TRBV13	TRBD1	many
ASRGTGANTGELF	TRBV2	TRBD1	NA
ASSSSGPDTQY	TRBV7-3	NA	NA
SAAGTTSRSHNEQF	TRBV20-1	NA	few
ASSLQGAVEQY	TRBV11-2	TRBD1	few
ASSPDGLSEQF	TRBV11-2	NA	NA
ASSLRGSTYEQY	TRBV12-3/TRBV12-4	NA	NA
ASSDQGSSGGNEQF	TRBV10-1	NA	few
SVQSSIDYGYT	TRBV29-1	NA	NA
ASSSGLPQSSYNEQF	TRBV7-9	NA	few
ASSYPRTRQSTEAF	TRBV6-2/TRBV6-3	NA	NA
AISVDVDEQF	TRBV10-3	NA	few
ASSYSQGGLANYGYT	TRBV6-6	TRBD1	many
ASRQGHNEQF	TRBV14	TRBD1	few
ASRSTPPLGYEQY	TRBV28	NA	few
SAPVSYNSPLH	TRBV20-1	NA	few